Each of the 8 T cell receptor beta chains below was sequenced from the same sample in a study of T cell repertoires in cytomegalovirus infection. No antigens are known for them. In TCRdb, the reads were re-called with MiXCR into one record per CDR3 protein. The repertoire consists of about 830,000 distinct CDR3 sequences, with less than 35% occurring once and the leading ten covering 9.5% to 15%. The sample was cultured CD8+ T cells from PBMCs, taken from culture after CMV antigen stimulation. Receptor source: a human donor in good health (CMV status not recorded). Some clones in this sample may be carry-over from other donors' samples.

V and J are TRBV7-8 and TRBJ2-3, with a weak D call TRBD2 (5 bases). This CDR3 spans 11 amino acids. Germline V CDR1 and CDR2: SGHVS, FQNEAQ. Trimming stripped 5 bases from V and 7 bases from J, with 7 bases between. CDR3 in amino acids: CASSPGNTQYF. CDR3 in DNA: TGTGCCAGCAGCCCCGGGAATACGCAGTATTTT.

This clonotype was seen a few times. The V gene is TRBV19, the J gene TRBJ1-1; a weak D match, TRBD1 (5 bases). This CDR3 region has 14 residues. The germline V gene encodes CDR1 LNHDA and CDR2 SQIVND (reference sequence). The V end lost 9 bases, the J end lost 6 bases, and 20 bases lay between the germline ends. This CDR3 is CASKDHPGIPEAFF. DNA of the CDR3: TGTGCCAGCAAGGATCACCCAGGGATCCCTGAAGCTTTCTTT.

V is TRBV27 and J is TRBJ2-7; a possible D gene is TRBD1 (7 bases). Germline CDR1 reads MNHEY; CDR2 reads SMNVEV (reference sequence). Trimming removed 5 bases from V and 2 bases from J, with 13 bases in between. The CDR3 has 14 residues. As DNA, the CDR3 is TGTGCCAGCAGTGGAGGGGACAGACCCTACGAGCAGTACGTC. This sequence encodes CASSGGDRPYEQYV.

A few counts support this clonotype. The chain joins TRBV24-1 to TRBJ2-2; 7 bases match TRBD1. The trim removed 0 bases at V and 0 bases at J, leaving 0 bases unmatched. This CDR3 has 16 amino acids. Germline assignment: CDR1 KGHDR and CDR2 SFDVKD. The CDR3 protein is CATSDLRGPNTGELFF. As DNA, the CDR3 is TGTGCCACCAGTGATTTGAGGGGGCCGAACACCGGGGAGCTGTTTTTT.

The V and J genes are TRBV7-9 and TRBJ1-4; maybe TRBD1 (6 bases). The CDR3 sequence is 15 residues long. Germline V CDR1 and CDR2: SEHNR, FQNEAQ (reference sequence). V was cut by 2 bases and J by 4 bases, with 11 bases left in between. The DNA for the CDR3 is TGTGCCAGCAGCTTATCAGGGGCCCTTAATGAAAAACTGTTTTTT. It specifies CASSLSGALNEKLFF.

In this sample, this clonotype turned up a few times. The chain is built from TRBV6-6 and TRBJ2-7; no definite D call. V shed 2 bases and J shed 2 bases, with 7 bases lying between them. Germline lookup yields CDR1 MNHNY and CDR2 SVGAGI (reference sequence). The CDR3 totals 13 residues. CDR3 coding DNA: TGTGCCAGCAGTTACCCCCGGGCCTACGAGCAGTACTTC. It specifies CASSYPRAYEQYF.

This clonotype was seen more than once but under ten times. The gene calls are TRBV7-8 and TRBJ1-1; 9 bases are a match to TRBD1. Looked up from germline, CDR1 is SGHVS and CDR2 is FQNEAQ. This CDR3 contains 17 residues. After removal of 3 bases from V and 3 bases from J, the junction contained 11 bases not matched to a gene. The CDR3 DNA reads TGTGCCAGCAGCTTCCCCCGGACAGGGGCAGGGGACACTGAAGCTTTCTTT. This sequence encodes CASSFPRTGAGDTEAFF. Full variable domain (outside the CDR3, taken from reference TRBV7-8 and TRBJ1-1): GAGVSQSPRYKVAKRGQDVALRCDPISGHVSLFWYQQALGQGPEFLTYFQNEAQLDKSGLPSDRFFAERPEGSVSTLKIQRTQQEDSAVYLCASSFPRTGAGDTEAFFGQGTRLTVV.

V gene TRBV27 combines with J gene TRBJ1-2; TRBD1 aligns across 8 bases. With V trimmed by 0 bases and J by 8 bases, 5 bases remained unmatched. Germline assignment: CDR1 MNHEY and CDR2 SMNVEV (reference sequence). The CDR3 length is 14 residues. The CDR3 DNA sequence: TGTGCCAGCAGTTTATCCGCAGGGGGCTTAGGCTACACCTTC. Translation gives CASSLSAGGLGYTF.